Each of the 9 T cell receptor beta chains below was sequenced from the same sample in a study of cytomegalovirus exposure and HLA in healthy donors. A multiplex PCR was run with 60 Vbeta primers and 13 Jbeta primers. The method was immunoSEQ multiplex PCR; TCRdb's version includes in-frame clones alone and lacks a portion of them. The sample holds approximately 160,000 clones, 65% to 80% seen once. The specimen sequenced was PBMCs. These receptors all come from a middle-aged woman in good health and CMV-seropositive.

This clone turned up a few times. The chain recombines TRBV7-8 with TRBJ2-7; tentatively, D is TRBD2 (6 bases). The CDR3 extends over 14 amino acids. Germline V gene sequence: CDR1 SGHVS, CDR2 FQNEAQ. CDR3 sequence reads: CATSREAFSYEQYF. CDR3 in DNA: TGTGCGACAAGTAGGGAGGCCTTCTCCTACGAGCAGTACTTC. Complete variable domain (other parts from reference TRBV7-8 and TRBJ2-7): GAGVSQSPRYKVAKRGQDVALRCDPISGHVSLFWYQQALGQGPEFLTYFQNEAQLDKSGLPSDRFFAERPEGSVSTLKIQRTQQEDSAVYLCATSREAFSYEQYFGPGTRLTVT.

The chain is built from TRBV28 and TRBJ1-2; no clear D gene. CDR1 MDHEN and CDR2 SYDVKM come from the germline V gene. This CDR3 is 15 amino acids long. Between the trimmed V and J ends, which lost 2 bases and 2 bases, there was a span of 12 bases. Here the CDR3 DNA reads TGTGCCAGCAGTTTAGTATCCTACAGCAACTATGGCTACACCTTC. This codes for CASSLVSYSNYGYTF.

This clone was detected a few times. The rearrangement joins TRBV6-5 to TRBJ1-1; D is possibly TRBD1 (5 bases). The CDR3 is 14 amino acids. Trimming removed 0 bases at V and 4 bases at J, with 9 bases between. Germline values: CDR1 MNHEY, CDR2 SVGAGI. Here the CDR3 reads CASSYSGVSTEAFF. The CDR3 nucleotides read TGTGCCAGCAGTTACTCAGGGGTTAGCACTGAAGCTTTCTTT.

This clone was detected only a few times. The chain links TRBV4-3 to TRBJ2-3; D is undetermined. There are 13 residues in the CDR3. Trimming removed 0 bases at V and 4 bases at J, with 5 bases between. Looked up from germline, CDR1 is LGHNA and CDR2 is YSLEER. CDR3 DNA sequence: TGCGCCAGCAGCCAAGATCAGGCAGATACGCAGTATTTT. This codes for CASSQDQADTQYF.

The chain uses TRBV19 and TRBJ2-7; the match to TRBD1 covers 7 bases. The trim removed 3 bases at V and 2 bases at J, leaving 4 bases unmatched. This CDR3 has 14 residues. Per germline, CDR1 LNHDA and CDR2 SQIVND (reference sequence). The CDR3 sequence is CASSIPGGTYEQYF. In nucleotides, the CDR3 is TGTGCCAGTAGTATCCCAGGGGGAACCTACGAGCAGTACTTC. The whole variable domain, filled in from reference TRBV19 and TRBJ2-7, reads DGGITQSPKYLFRKEGQNVTLSCEQNLNHDAMYWYRQDPGQGLRLIYYSQIVNDFQKGDIAEGYSVSREKKESFPLTVTSAQKNPTAFYLCASSIPGGTYEQYFGPGTRLTVT.

Of note for this clone: The junction does not match germline at one end; this may be a read error. The CDR3 DNA sequence: TGCACCAGCAGCCAAGATGGGACAGGGACTCTTGACGAGCAGTACTTC. Its protein product is CTSSQDGTGTLDEQYF. The V gene is TRBV4-3, the J gene TRBJ2-7, with TRBD1 matching over 9 bases. Germline V gives CDR1 LGHNA, CDR2 YSLEER. CDR3 length: 16 amino acids.

The J gene is TRBJ2-5, the V gene TRBV28; 12 nucleotides align to TRBD2. The CDR3 length is 14 residues. Germline assignment: CDR1 MDHEN and CDR2 SYDVKM. V dropped 7 bases and J dropped 4; count of bases not matched to a gene: 4. CDR3 coding DNA: TGTGCCAGCACTAGCGGGGGGGCCGGAGAGACCCAGTACTTC. It translates to CASTSGGAGETQYF.

This clone was seen a few times. The chain combines TRBV6-6 with TRBJ2-6; D remains ambiguous. Trimming removed 10 bases at V and 0 bases at J, with 10 bases between. The V gene's germline CDR1 is MNHNY and CDR2 SVGAGI (reference sequence). The CDR3 is made up of 14 amino acids. Here the CDR3 DNA reads TGTGCCACACACAAAAGCTCTGGGGCCAACGTCCTGACTTTC. Residues: CATHKSSGANVLTF.

This clone was seen a single time. The chain combines TRBV28 with TRBJ1-1; 7 bases are shared with TRBD1. The CDR3 is made up of 14 amino acids. Losses at the gene ends were 5 bases for V and 6 bases for J; bases not matched to a gene: 9. Per the germline V gene, CDR1 is MDHEN and CDR2 is SYDVKM. The CDR3 bases are TGTGCCAGCAGTGCCAGGGGGTTATTGGCTGAAGCTTTCTTT. Translating it yields CASSARGLLAEAFF.